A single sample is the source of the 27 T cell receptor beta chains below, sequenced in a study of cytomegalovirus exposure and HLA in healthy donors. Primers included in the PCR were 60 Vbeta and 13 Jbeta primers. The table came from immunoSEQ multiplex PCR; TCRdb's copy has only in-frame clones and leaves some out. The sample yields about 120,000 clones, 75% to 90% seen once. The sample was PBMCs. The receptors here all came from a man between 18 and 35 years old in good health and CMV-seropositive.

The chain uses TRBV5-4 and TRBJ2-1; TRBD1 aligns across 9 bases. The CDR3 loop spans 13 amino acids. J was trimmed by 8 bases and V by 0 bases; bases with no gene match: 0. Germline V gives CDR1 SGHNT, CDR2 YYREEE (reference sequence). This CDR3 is CASSLGDRDEQFF. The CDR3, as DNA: TGTGCCAGCAGCTTGGGGGACAGGGATGAGCAGTTCTTC.

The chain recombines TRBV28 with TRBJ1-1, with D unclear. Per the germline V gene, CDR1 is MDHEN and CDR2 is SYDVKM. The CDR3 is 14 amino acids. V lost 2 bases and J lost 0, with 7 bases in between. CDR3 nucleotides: TGTGCCAGCAGTTTAGGAGATTTGAACACTGAAGCTTTCTTT. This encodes CASSLGDLNTEAFF.

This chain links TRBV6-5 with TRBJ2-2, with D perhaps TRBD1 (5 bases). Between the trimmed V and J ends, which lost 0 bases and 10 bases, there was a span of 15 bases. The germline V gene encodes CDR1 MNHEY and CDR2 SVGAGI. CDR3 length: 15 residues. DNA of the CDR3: TGTGCCAGCAGTTACTCAGGCCCAGGGTCGCAGGAGCTGTTTTTT. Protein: CASSYSGPGSQELFF.

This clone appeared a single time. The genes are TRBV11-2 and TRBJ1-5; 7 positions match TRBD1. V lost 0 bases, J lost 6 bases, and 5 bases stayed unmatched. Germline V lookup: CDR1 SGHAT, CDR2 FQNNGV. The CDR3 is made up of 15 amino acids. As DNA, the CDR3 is TGTGCCAGCAGCTTAGATAGGGGGCGCGGTCAGCCCCAGCATTTT. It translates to CASSLDRGRGQPQHF.

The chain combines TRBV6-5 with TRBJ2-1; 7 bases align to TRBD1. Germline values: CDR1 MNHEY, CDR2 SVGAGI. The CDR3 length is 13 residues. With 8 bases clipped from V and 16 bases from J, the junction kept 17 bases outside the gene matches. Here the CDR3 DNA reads TGTGCCAGCCGGTTCGTAGGAGACAGGGCATACTTCTTC. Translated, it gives CASRFVGDRAYFF.

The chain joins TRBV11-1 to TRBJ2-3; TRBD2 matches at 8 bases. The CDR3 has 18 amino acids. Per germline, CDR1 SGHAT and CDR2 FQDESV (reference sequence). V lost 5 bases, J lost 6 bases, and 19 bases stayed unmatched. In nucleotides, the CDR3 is TGTGCCAGCAGCCCCGACGCCGGGCGGGGGGACGCTCGGGATACGCAGTATTTT. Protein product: CASSPDAGRGDARDTQYF.

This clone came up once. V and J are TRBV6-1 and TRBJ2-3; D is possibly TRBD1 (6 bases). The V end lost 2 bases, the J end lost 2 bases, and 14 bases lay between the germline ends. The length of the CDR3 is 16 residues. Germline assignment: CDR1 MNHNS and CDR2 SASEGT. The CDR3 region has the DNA TGTGCCAGCAGTGAAATAAAGGGGGAGCTCACAGATACGCAGTATTTT. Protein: CASSEIKGELTDTQYF.

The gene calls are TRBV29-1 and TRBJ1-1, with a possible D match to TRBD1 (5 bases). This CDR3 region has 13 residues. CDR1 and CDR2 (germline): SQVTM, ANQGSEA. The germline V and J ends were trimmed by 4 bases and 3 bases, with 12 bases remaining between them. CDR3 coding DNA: TGCAGCGTTGTGAATTGGGGGGACACTGAAGCTTTCTTT. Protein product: CSVVNWGDTEAFF.

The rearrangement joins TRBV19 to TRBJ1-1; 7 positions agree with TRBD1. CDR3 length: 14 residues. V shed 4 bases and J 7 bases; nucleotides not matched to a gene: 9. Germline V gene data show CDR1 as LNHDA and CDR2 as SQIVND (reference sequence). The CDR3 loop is CASSTTAGGFEAFF. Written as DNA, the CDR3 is TGTGCCAGTAGTACAACGGCAGGGGGTTTTGAAGCTTTCTTT.

In DNA form, the CDR3 reads TGTGCCAGCAGTTACTCAACCGGGGTAGAGACCCAGTACTTC. Its translation: CASSYSTGVETQYF. The J gene is TRBJ2-5, the V gene TRBV6-5; perhaps TRBD2 as D (5 bases). V gave up 0 bases and J gave up 4 bases, with 9 bases separating them. CDR3 length equals 14 residues. From germline, CDR1 is MNHEY and CDR2 SVGAGI.

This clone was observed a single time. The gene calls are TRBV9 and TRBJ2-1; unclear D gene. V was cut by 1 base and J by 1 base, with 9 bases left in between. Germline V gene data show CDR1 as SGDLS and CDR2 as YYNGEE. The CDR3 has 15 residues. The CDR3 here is CASSVQLYSYNEQFF. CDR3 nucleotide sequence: TGTGCCAGCAGCGTACAGTTATATTCCTACAATGAGCAGTTCTTC.

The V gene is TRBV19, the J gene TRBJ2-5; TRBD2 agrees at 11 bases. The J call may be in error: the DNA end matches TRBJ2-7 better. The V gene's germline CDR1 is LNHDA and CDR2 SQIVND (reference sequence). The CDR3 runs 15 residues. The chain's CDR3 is CASSPTSGEFYEQYF. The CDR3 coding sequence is TGTGCCAGTAGCCCGACTAGCGGGGAGTTCTACGAGCAGTACTTC.

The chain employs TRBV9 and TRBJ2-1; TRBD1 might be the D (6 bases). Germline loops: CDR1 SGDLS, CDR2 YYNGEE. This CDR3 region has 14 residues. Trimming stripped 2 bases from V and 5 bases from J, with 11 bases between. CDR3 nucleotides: TGTGCCAGCAGCGTGGGTGGGGGCGACAATGAGCAGTTCTTC. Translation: CASSVGGGDNEQFF.

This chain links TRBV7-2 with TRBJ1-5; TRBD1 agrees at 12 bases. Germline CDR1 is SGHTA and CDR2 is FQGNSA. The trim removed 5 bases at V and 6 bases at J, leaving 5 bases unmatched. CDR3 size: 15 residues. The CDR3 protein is CASSPGQGAGQPQHF. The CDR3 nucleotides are TGTGCCAGCAGCCCGGGACAGGGGGCAGGTCAGCCCCAGCATTTT.

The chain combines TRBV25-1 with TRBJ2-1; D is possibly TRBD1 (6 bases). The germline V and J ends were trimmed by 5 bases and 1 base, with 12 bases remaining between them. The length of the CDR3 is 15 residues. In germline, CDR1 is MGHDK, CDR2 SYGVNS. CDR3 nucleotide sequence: TGTGCCAGCAGTCATCTAGGGGGTTCCTACAATGAGCAGTTCTTC. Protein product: CASSHLGGSYNEQFF.

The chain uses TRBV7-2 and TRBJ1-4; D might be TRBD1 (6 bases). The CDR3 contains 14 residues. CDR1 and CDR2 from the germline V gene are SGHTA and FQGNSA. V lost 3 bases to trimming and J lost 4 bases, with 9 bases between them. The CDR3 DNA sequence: TGTGCCAGCAGCTTTCGCAGGGGTAATGAAAAACTGTTTTTT. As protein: CASSFRRGNEKLFF.

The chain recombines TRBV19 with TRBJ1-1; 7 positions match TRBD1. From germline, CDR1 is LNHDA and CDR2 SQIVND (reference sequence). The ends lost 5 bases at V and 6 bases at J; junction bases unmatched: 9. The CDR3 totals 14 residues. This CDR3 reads CASSPRTGGPEAFF. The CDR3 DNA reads TGTGCCAGTAGTCCCCGGACAGGCGGCCCTGAAGCTTTCTTT.

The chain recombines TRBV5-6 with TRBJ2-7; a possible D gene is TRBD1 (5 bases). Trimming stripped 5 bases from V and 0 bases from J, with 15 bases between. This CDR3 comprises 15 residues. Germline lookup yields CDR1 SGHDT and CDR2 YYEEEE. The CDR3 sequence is CASRATVSSSYEQYF. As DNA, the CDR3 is TGTGCCAGCAGAGCGACAGTATCAAGCTCCTACGAGCAGTACTTC.

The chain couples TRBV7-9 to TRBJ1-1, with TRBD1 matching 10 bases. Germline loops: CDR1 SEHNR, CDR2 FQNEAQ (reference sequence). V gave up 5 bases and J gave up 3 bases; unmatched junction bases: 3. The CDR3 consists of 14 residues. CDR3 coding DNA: TGTGCCAGCAGCCTCGGACAGGGGGACACTGAAGCTTTCTTT. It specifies CASSLGQGDTEAFF.

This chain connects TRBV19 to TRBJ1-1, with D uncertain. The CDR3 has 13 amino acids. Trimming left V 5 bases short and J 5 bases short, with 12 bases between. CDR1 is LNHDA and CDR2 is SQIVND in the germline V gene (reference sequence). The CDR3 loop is CASSLDGGTEAFF. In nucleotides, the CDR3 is TGTGCCAGTAGTTTGGATGGAGGAACTGAAGCTTTCTTT.

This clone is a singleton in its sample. CDR3 DNA sequence: TGTGCCAGCAGGGGGGGGGTTGATACGCAGTATTTT. Protein product: CASRGGVDTQYF. This rearrangement joins TRBV6-6 to TRBJ2-3; 7 nucleotides agree with TRBD2. The CDR3 totals 12 residues. The germline V gene encodes CDR1 MNHNY and CDR2 SVGAGI (reference sequence). The V segment lost 6 bases and the J segment 6 bases; nucleotides outside the gene matches: 3.

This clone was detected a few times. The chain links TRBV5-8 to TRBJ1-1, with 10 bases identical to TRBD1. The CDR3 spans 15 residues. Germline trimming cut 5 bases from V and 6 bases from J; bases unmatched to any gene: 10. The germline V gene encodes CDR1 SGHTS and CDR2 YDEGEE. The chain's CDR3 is CASRLRDRGSAEAFF. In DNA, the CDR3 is TGTGCCAGCAGACTCCGGGACAGGGGTAGCGCTGAAGCTTTCTTT.

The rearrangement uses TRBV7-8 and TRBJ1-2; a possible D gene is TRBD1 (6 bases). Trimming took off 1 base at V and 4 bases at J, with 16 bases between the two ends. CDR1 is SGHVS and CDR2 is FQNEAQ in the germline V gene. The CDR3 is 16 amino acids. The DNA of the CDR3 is TGTGCCAGCAGCTTAGGGGCCTACAGGGCCGTCTATGGCTACACCTTC. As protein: CASSLGAYRAVYGYTF.

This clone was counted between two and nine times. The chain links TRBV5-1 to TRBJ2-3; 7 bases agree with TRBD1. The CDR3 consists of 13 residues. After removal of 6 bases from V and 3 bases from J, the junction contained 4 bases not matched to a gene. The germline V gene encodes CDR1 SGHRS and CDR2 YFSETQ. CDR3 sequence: CASTEQGTDTQYF. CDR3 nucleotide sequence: TGCGCCAGCACAGAACAGGGGACAGATACGCAGTATTTT.

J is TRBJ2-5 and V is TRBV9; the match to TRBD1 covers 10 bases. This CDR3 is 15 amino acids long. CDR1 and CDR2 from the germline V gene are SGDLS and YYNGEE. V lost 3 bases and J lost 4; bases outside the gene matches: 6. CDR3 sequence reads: CASSAGTGDGETQYF. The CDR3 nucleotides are TGTGCCAGCAGCGCTGGGACAGGGGATGGAGAGACCCAGTACTTC.

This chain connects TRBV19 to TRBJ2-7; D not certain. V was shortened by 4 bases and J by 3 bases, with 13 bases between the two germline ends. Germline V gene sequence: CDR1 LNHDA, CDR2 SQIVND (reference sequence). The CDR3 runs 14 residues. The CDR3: CASSNHPEDYEQYF. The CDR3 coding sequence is TGTGCCAGTAGTAATCATCCTGAGGACTACGAGCAGTACTTC.

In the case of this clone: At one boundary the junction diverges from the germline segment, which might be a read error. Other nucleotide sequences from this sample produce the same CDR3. The CDR3 is CASSFLTSGGYEQYF. The DNA of the CDR3 is TGCGCCAGCAGCTTCTTGACTAGCGGGGGATACGAGCAGTACTTC. This chain links TRBV11-1 with TRBJ2-7, with 12 bases aligning to TRBD2. This CDR3 region has 15 residues. Germline V gene data show CDR1 as SGHAT and CDR2 as FQDESV (reference sequence).